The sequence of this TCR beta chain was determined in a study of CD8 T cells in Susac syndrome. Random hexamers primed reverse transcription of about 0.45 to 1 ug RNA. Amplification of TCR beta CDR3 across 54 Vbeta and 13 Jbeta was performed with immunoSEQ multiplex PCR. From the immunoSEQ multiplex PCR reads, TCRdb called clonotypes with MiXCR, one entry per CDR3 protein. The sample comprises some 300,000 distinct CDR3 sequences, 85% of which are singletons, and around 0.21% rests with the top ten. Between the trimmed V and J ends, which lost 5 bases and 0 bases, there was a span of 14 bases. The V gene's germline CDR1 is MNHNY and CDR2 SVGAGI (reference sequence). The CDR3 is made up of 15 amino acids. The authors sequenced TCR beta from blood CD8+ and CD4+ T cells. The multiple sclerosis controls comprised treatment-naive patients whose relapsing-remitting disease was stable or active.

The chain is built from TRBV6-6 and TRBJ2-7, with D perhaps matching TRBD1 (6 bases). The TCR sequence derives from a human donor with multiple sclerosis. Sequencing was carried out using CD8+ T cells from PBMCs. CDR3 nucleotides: TGTGCCAGCAGTCACGCCGACAGGCGCTCCTACGAGCAGTACTTC. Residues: CASSHADRRSYEQYF.